What follows are 20 T cell receptor beta chains derived from one specimen sequenced in a study of PD-L1 blockade in urothelial cancer. Here immunoSEQ multiplex PCR was the method, and the copy in TCRdb shows in-frame clones only, minus some. The sample lists 75,000 to 95,000 clones; just under 85% were seen once. The time point was: pretreatment peripheral blood. The sample was PBMCs, taken around atezolizumab (anti-PD-L1) treatment. The receptors were sampled from a man in his forties or fifties with urothelial cancer.

This sequence joins TRBV10-3 and TRBJ2-7, with 7 bases that match TRBD2. After removal of 10 bases from V and 7 bases from J, the junction contained 13 bases not matched to a gene. CDR1 is ENHRY, CDR2 SYGVKD, per germline. The CDR3 has 13 residues. CDR3 in amino acids: CANRGLPGGEQYF. The CDR3 DNA sequence: TGTGCCAACCGGGGACTCCCCGGGGGGGAGCAGTACTTC.

The genes are TRBV28 and TRBJ1-2; the D gene is possibly TRBD1 (5 bases). V shed 0 bases and J shed 8 bases, with 19 bases lying between them. The CDR3 spans 16 residues. Germline CDR1 MDHEN, CDR2 SYDVKM. The CDR3 here is CASSLWGGLAGGGYTF. CDR3 DNA: TGTGCCAGCAGTTTATGGGGGGGGTTGGCTGGGGGAGGCTACACCTTC.

This clone was observed a single time. The chain combines TRBV7-2 with TRBJ2-2, with 8 nucleotides matching TRBD2. The CDR3 consists of 15 residues. Trimming removed 6 bases from V and 3 bases from J; junction bases left unmatched: 6. Per the germline V gene, CDR1 is SGHTA and CDR2 is FQGNSA. CDR3 in amino acids: CASSRTSSHTGELFF. The CDR3 DNA sequence: TGTGCCAGCAGTCGGACTAGCAGCCACACCGGGGAGCTGTTTTTT.

The chain recombines TRBV10-1 with TRBJ1-5; 7 positions agree with TRBD1. Germline CDR1 is WNHNN and CDR2 is SYGVQD (reference sequence). Germline trimming cut 5 bases from V and 1 base from J; bases unmatched to any gene: 2. The CDR3 is 14 residues long. This CDR3 is CASSSGQSNQPQHF. The CDR3 bases are TGCGCCAGCAGTTCGGGACAGAGCAATCAGCCCCAGCATTTT.

This sequence joins TRBV9 and TRBJ1-4; 7 bases are a match to TRBD1. The germline CDR1 and CDR2 sequences are SGDLS and YYNGEE. The CDR3 is 14 amino acids. The trim removed 4 bases at V and 6 bases at J, leaving 6 bases unmatched. As DNA, the CDR3 is TGTGCCAGCAGCCAGACAGGGAATTATGAAAAACTGTTTTTT. Protein: CASSQTGNYEKLFF. Filled out from reference TRBV9 and TRBJ1-4, the complete variable domain reads DSGVTQTPKHLITATGQRVTLRCSPRSGDLSVYWYQQSLDQGLQFLIQYYNGEERAKGNILERFSAQQFPDLHSELNLSSLELGDSALYFCASSQTGNYEKLFFGSGTQLSVL.

V gene TRBV4-1 combines with J gene TRBJ2-7, with a possible D match to TRBD2 (5 bases). The CDR3 contains 14 residues. V lost 1 base and J lost 5, with 12 bases in between. Germline CDR1 reads MGHRA; CDR2 reads YSYEKL. CDR3 in amino acids: CASSQASERDEQYF. The CDR3 coding sequence is TGCGCCAGCAGCCAAGCCAGTGAGAGGGACGAGCAGTACTTC.

This rearrangement joins TRBV6-1 to TRBJ2-3, with a possible D match to TRBD1 (5 bases). CDR1 and CDR2 from the germline V gene are MNHNS and SASEGT. CDR3 size: 14 residues. Trimming pared 8 bases from V and 0 bases from J, leaving 12 bases between. The CDR3, as DNA: TGTGCCAGCGGAAAGACAGTTAGCACAGATACGCAGTATTTT. As protein: CASGKTVSTDTQYF.

The chain couples TRBV9 to TRBJ2-5; D is unresolved. The CDR3 length is 14 residues. The germline V and J ends were trimmed by 0 bases and 1 base, with 7 bases remaining between them. CDR1 SGDLS and CDR2 YYNGEE come from the germline V gene. This chain's CDR3 is CASSVGAAQETQYF. CDR3 bases: TGTGCCAGCAGCGTAGGGGCCGCCCAAGAGACCCAGTACTTC. Combining the CDR3 with reference TRBV9 and TRBJ2-5 gives the whole variable domain DSGVTQTPKHLITATGQRVTLRCSPRSGDLSVYWYQQSLDQGLQFLIQYYNGEERAKGNILERFSAQQFPDLHSELNLSSLELGDSALYFCASSVGAAQETQYFGPGTRLLVL.

The chain links TRBV5-6 to TRBJ1-1; D not resolved. Trimming removed 4 bases at V and 0 bases at J, with 7 bases between. The germline V gene has CDR1 SGHDT and CDR2 YYEEEE. CDR3 length equals 13 residues. CDR3 region: CASSPTLNTEAFF. CDR3 DNA: TGTGCCAGCAGCCCAACACTGAACACTGAAGCTTTCTTT.

This clone was counted once. The chain uses TRBV5-4 and TRBJ1-1, with 11 bases fitting TRBD1. The CDR3 runs 13 residues. With V trimmed by 2 bases and J by 11 bases, 5 bases remained unmatched. Germline values: CDR1 SGHNT, CDR2 YYREEE (reference sequence). Here the CDR3 DNA reads TGTGCCAGCAGCTTTCGGGACAGGGGGGTTGCTTTCTTT. This codes for CASSFRDRGVAFF.

J is TRBJ2-1 and V is TRBV10-3, with no clear D. The CDR3 spans 15 residues. Germline V gene lookup returns CDR1 ENHRY and CDR2 SYGVKD. Trimming shortened V by 0 bases and J by 0 bases, and 6 bases separated the two germline ends. CDR3 sequence reads: CAISESQNSYNEQFF. Here the CDR3 DNA reads TGTGCCATCAGTGAGTCCCAAAACTCCTACAATGAGCAGTTCTTC.

The V call is TRBV29-1, the J call TRBJ2-7, with D possibly matching TRBD1 (6 bases). The CDR3 has 15 residues. The V and J ends lost 4 bases and 4 bases respectively, with 20 bases between them. Germline CDR1 is SQVTM and CDR2 is ANQGSEA. The CDR3 loop is CSVAKLTDRDYEQYF. The CDR3 nucleotides are TGCAGCGTTGCTAAACTGACGGACAGAGATTACGAGCAGTACTTC.

The chain employs TRBV5-4 and TRBJ2-1, with TRBD2 matching 12 bases. J was trimmed by 10 bases and V by 4 bases; bases with no gene match: 15. The CDR3 loop spans 17 amino acids. CDR1 SGHNT and CDR2 YYREEE come from the germline V gene (reference sequence). CDR3 loop: CASSIVRLAGGPGEQFF. The CDR3 nucleotides are TGTGCCAGCAGCATCGTCCGTCTAGCGGGAGGGCCGGGGGAGCAGTTCTTC.

This clone was detected once. This chain connects TRBV9 to TRBJ1-1, with D uncertain. There are 12 residues in the CDR3. The germline V and J ends were trimmed by 0 bases and 7 bases, with 7 bases remaining between them. Germline CDR1 and CDR2: SGDLS and YYNGEE. The CDR3 coding sequence is TGTGCCAGCAGCGTAGCTGGAGGTGAAGCTTTCTTT. As protein: CASSVAGGEAFF.

The chain employs TRBV2 and TRBJ2-3; perhaps TRBD1 as D (5 bases). This CDR3 contains 15 residues. V lost 5 bases and J lost 0, with 12 bases in between. Germline assignment: CDR1 SNHLY and CDR2 FYNNEI. CDR3 in amino acids: CASSRGRASTDTQYF. CDR3 DNA: TGTGCCAGCAGTAGAGGCAGGGCGAGCACAGATACGCAGTATTTT.

The chain recombines TRBV6-5 with TRBJ1-5; 7 bases map to TRBD1. The CDR3 loop spans 14 amino acids. The trim removed 7 bases at V and 5 bases at J, leaving 8 bases unmatched. CDR1 is MNHEY, CDR2 SVGAGI, per germline. The CDR3 is CASKLYRGDQPQHF. The CDR3 nucleotides are TGTGCCAGCAAACTCTACAGGGGCGATCAGCCCCAGCATTTT.

V and J are TRBV21-1 and TRBJ1-2. TRBV21-1 is noted as a pseudogene. The CDR3 runs to 14 residues. CDR3 protein: CASRRLSLFYGYTF. The CDR3 DNA follows: TGTGCCAGCAGGAGACTCTCACTGTTCTATGGCTACACCTTC.

This chain connects TRBV28 to TRBJ1-4; possible D gene TRBD1, 5 bases. This CDR3 contains 13 residues. Germline CDR1 reads MDHEN; CDR2 reads SYDVKM. Trimming stripped 7 bases from V and 4 bases from J, with 10 bases between. The CDR3 DNA sequence: TGTGCCAGCAAAAAAGGGGATAATGAAAAACTGTTTTTT. Amino acid sequence: CASKKGDNEKLFF.

The genes are TRBV28 and TRBJ1-4; TRBD1 is a possible D gene (6 bases). Germline V gene sequence: CDR1 MDHEN, CDR2 SYDVKM. V dropped 6 bases and J dropped 5 bases, with 16 bases sitting between them. The CDR3 length is 15 residues. Here the CDR3 DNA reads TGTGCCAGCAGACTCGCCGGGACACCGAATGAAAAACTGTTTTTT. It yields the protein CASRLAGTPNEKLFF.

J is TRBJ1-4 and V is TRBV30, with TRBD1 identical over 9 bases. The V gene end was trimmed by 4 bases and the J gene end by 10 bases; junction bases not matched to a gene: 7. This CDR3 comprises 13 residues. The germline V gene encodes CDR1 GTSNPN and CDR2 SVGIG (reference sequence). Here the CDR3 reads CAWTGTGLRKLFF. CDR3 in DNA: TGTGCCTGGACCGGGACAGGGTTGAGAAAACTGTTTTTT.